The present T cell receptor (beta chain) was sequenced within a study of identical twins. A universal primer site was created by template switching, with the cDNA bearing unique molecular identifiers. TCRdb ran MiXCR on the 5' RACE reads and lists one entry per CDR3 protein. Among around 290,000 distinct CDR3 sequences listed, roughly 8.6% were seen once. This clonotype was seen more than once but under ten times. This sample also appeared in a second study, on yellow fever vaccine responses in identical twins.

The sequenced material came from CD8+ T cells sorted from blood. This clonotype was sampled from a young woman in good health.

In nucleotides, the CDR3 is TGCAGCGCGACAGCAACTAATGAAAAACTGTTTTTT. This gives the protein CSATATNEKLFF. The V and J genes are TRBV29-1 and TRBJ1-4, with a tentative D call TRBD1 (5 bases). V dropped 7 bases and J dropped 0 bases, with 6 bases sitting between them. The germline gives CDR1 SQVTM, CDR2 ANQGSEA. The CDR3 is 12 residues long.